This entry lists 9 T cell receptor beta chains sequenced from one sample in a study of blood T cell repertoires in COVID-19. The assay was immunoSEQ multiplex PCR, and TCRdb's table has in-frame clones only and misses some. The sample records approximately 190,000 clones, around 84% being singletons. Sequenced: peripheral blood. The receptor source for this set is a human donor in a cohort sampled during active COVID-19.

Worth noting for this clone: Other DNA sequences from this sample encode an identical CDR3 as well. CDR3 nucleotides: TGTGCCAGCAGCCCACGACAGGGCATGAACACTGAAGCTTTCTTT. This gives the protein CASSPRQGMNTEAFF. This rearrangement joins TRBV9 to TRBJ1-1, with TRBD1 identical over 7 bases. V dropped 4 bases and J dropped 0; count of bases not matched to a gene: 6. CDR3 length equals 15 residues. Germline V CDR1 and CDR2: SGDLS, YYNGEE.

The chain has TRBV3-1 (or the pseudogene TRBV3-2) and TRBJ1-1; D is possibly TRBD1 (6 bases). Germline assignment: CDR1 LGHDT and CDR2 YNNKEL (reference sequence). Trimming stripped 0 bases from V and 6 bases from J, with 8 bases between. This CDR3 spans 13 amino acids. CDR3 nucleotides: TGTGCCAGCAGCCAAGACAGGGGAGCTGAAGCTTTCTTT. Protein product: CASSQDRGAEAFF.

The genes are TRBV28 and TRBJ2-1, with TRBD2 as a possible D gene (6 bases). CDR3 length equals 14 residues. From germline, CDR1 is MDHEN and CDR2 SYDVKM. V lost 1 base and J 3 bases, leaving 7 bases between the germline ends. The CDR3 protein is CASSLLRDYNEQFF. The CDR3 bases are TGTGCCAGCAGTTTATTGCGGGACTACAATGAGCAGTTCTTC.

The J gene is TRBJ1-5, the V gene TRBV5-8, with 8 positions matching TRBD1. CDR1 and CDR2 from the germline V gene are SGHTS and YDEGEE. After removal of 0 bases from V and 4 bases from J, the junction contained 3 bases not matched to a gene. CDR3 length equals 15 residues. CDR3 in amino acids: CASSLEDRANQPQHF. The DNA of the CDR3 is TGTGCCAGCAGCTTGGAGGACAGGGCTAATCAGCCCCAGCATTTT.

This rearrangement joins TRBV5-6 to TRBJ2-3; no reliable D call. The CDR3 is 11 amino acids. Germline V lookup: CDR1 SGHDT, CDR2 YYEEEE. Trimming removed 2 bases from V and 6 bases from J, with 4 bases in between. Here the CDR3 DNA reads TGTGCCAGCAGCTTCCGGGATACGCAGTATTTT. Residues: CASSFRDTQYF.

The rearrangement uses TRBV10-1 and TRBJ1-1; weak D call: TRBD1 (5 bases). V was trimmed by 7 bases and J by 1 base, leaving 10 bases between them. The CDR3 contains 13 residues. Germline V gene sequence: CDR1 WNHNN, CDR2 SYGVQD (reference sequence). The CDR3, as DNA: TGCGCCAGCAAACGACAGCAGAACACTGAAGCTTTCTTT. Translated: CASKRQQNTEAFF.

V usage is TRBV6-4 and J usage is TRBJ2-1, with 12 bases aligning to TRBD2. The CDR3 runs 14 residues. V trimming: 6 bases; J trimming: 9 bases; junction bases outside the gene matches: 6. From germline, CDR1 is MRHNA and CDR2 SNTAGT. The CDR3 nucleotides read TGTGCCAGCAGCATACTAGCGGGGGGAAGTGAGCAGTTCTTC. Its translation is CASSILAGGSEQFF.

This chain links TRBV3-1 (or the pseudogene TRBV3-2) with TRBJ1-2; D not resolved. This CDR3 contains 12 residues. V dropped 0 bases and J dropped 10 bases, with 9 bases sitting between them. Germline-derived CDR1 and CDR2 are LGHDT and YNNKEL (reference sequence). CDR3 region: CASSQDGLDYTF. The CDR3 DNA sequence: TGTGCCAGCAGCCAAGATGGCCTCGACTACACCTTC.

The CDR3 protein is CASSLASGTANEQFF. The CDR3 DNA reads TGTGCCAGCAGCTTAGCTTCCGGGACTGCAAATGAGCAGTTCTTC. V is TRBV7-9 and J is TRBJ2-1, with a possible D match to TRBD2 (6 bases). CDR3 length equals 15 residues. Germline CDR1 reads SEHNR; CDR2 reads FQNEAQ (reference sequence). Trimming left V 0 bases short and J 7 bases short, with 13 bases between.